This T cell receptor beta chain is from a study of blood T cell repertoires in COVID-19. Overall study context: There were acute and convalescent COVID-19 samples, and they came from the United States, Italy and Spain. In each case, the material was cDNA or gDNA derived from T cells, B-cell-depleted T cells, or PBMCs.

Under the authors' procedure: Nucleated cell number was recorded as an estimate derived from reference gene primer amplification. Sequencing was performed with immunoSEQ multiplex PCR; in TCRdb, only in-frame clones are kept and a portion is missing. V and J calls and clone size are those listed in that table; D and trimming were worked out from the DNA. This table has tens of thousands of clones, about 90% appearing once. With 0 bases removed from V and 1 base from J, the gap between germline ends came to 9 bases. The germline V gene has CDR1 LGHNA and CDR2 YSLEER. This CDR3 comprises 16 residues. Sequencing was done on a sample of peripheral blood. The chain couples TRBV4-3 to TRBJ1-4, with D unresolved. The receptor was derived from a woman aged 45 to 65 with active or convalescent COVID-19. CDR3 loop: CASSQDRAGTNEKLFF. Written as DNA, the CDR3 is TGCGCCAGCAGCCAAGATCGGGCGGGAACTAATGAAAAACTGTTTTTT.